These 8 T cell receptor beta chains originate from one sample sequenced in a study of CD4 T cells in relation to SARS-CoV-2 and coronaviruses. CD4+ T cells from unexposed donors were obtained before the COVID-19 pandemic (2011-2018). The table came from immunoSEQ multiplex PCR; TCRdb's copy has only in-frame clones and leaves some out. The table shows about 68,000 clones, with over 85% occurring only once. The sample consisted of naive CD4+ T cells from PBMCs. Indicated subset: naive CD4+ T cells isolated by negative enrichment. The receptors shown here come from a human donor in good health.

This clone was recorded a few times. The J gene is TRBJ1-6, the V gene TRBV11-3, with D possibly TRBD1 on 5 matching bases. V gave up 7 bases and J gave up 6 bases, with 16 bases separating them. The germline gives CDR1 SGHNT, CDR2 YENEEA. CDR3 length: 15 amino acids. In DNA form, the CDR3 reads TGTGCCAGCAACCCGGGACGGGTGGTTAATTCACCCCTCCACTTT. It is translated as CASNPGRVVNSPLHF.

V gene TRBV5-1 combines with J gene TRBJ2-1; TRBD1 agrees at 10 bases. Trimming at V came to 4 bases and at J to 6 bases, leaving 4 bases not matched to a gene. Germline V gene data show CDR1 as SGHRS and CDR2 as YFSETQ. CDR3 length equals 14 residues. The CDR3 nucleotides read TGCGCCAGCAGCGGACAGGGGGAGATCAATGAGCAGTTCTTC. Residues: CASSGQGEINEQFF.

The chain uses TRBV2 and TRBJ2-7, with 14 bases fitting TRBD2. The CDR3 loop spans 13 amino acids. V trimming: 8 bases; J trimming: 4 bases; junction bases outside the gene matches: 1. The germline V gene encodes CDR1 SNHLY and CDR2 FYNNEI. CDR3 sequence reads: CASGTSGRYEQYF. Here the CDR3 DNA reads TGTGCCAGCGGGACTAGCGGGAGATACGAGCAGTACTTC. The whole variable domain, filled in from reference TRBV2 and TRBJ2-7, reads EPEVTQTPSHQVTQMGQEVILRCVPISNHLYFYWYRQILGQKVEFLVSFYNNEISEKSEIFDDQFSVERPDGSNFTLKIRSTKLEDSAMYFCASGTSGRYEQYFGPGTRLTVT.

The chain links TRBV28 to TRBJ2-7, with TRBD1 matching over 8 bases. V was pared by 5 bases and J by 0 bases, with 6 bases of the junction left unmatched. The CDR3 is made up of 15 amino acids. CDR1 and CDR2 (germline): MDHEN, SYDVKM. The CDR3 DNA follows: TGTGCCAGCAGTCCGATCGGGACAGGCTCCTACGAGCAGTACTTC. Residues: CASSPIGTGSYEQYF.

This CDR3 reads CASSQRGFRGYTF. The CDR3 DNA follows: TGTGCCAGCAGTCAAAGGGGCTTCCGGGGCTACACCTTC. This chain uses TRBV3-1 (or the pseudogene TRBV3-2) with TRBJ1-2; perhaps TRBD1 as D (5 bases). V shed 6 bases and J shed 8 bases, with 16 bases lying between them. Looked up from germline, CDR1 is LGHDT and CDR2 is YNNKEL (reference sequence). This CDR3 has 13 residues.

The CDR3 DNA is TGTGCCATCAGTGAGGGTACAGATGTATACAATGAGCAGTTCTTC. Residues: CAISEGTDVYNEQFF. The gene calls are TRBV10-3 and TRBJ2-1; D is ambiguous. There are 15 residues in the CDR3. Germline lookup yields CDR1 ENHRY and CDR2 SYGVKD. The germline V and J ends were trimmed by 2 bases and 4 bases, with 12 bases remaining between them.

This clone was observed once. The chain has TRBV18 and TRBJ2-1; D remains unclear. This CDR3 is 17 amino acids long. Per the germline V gene, CDR1 is KGHSH and CDR2 is LQKENI. Between the trimmed V and J ends, which lost 2 bases and 2 bases, there was a span of 16 bases. CDR3 DNA sequence: TGTGCCAGCTCACCATCCCTGGAGACGATAACCTACAATGAGCAGTTCTTC. Protein product: CASSPSLETITYNEQFF.

V is TRBV23-1 and J is TRBJ2-7; 7 bases fit TRBD2. TRBV23-1 is labeled an ORF, and its function is uncertain. After removal of 8 bases from V and 7 bases from J, the junction contained 8 bases not matched to a gene. The length of the CDR3 is 12 residues. The CDR3 nucleotides are TGCGCCAGCGGGAGGGCCTCTTGTGAGCAGTACTTC. Residues: CASGRASCEQYF.